Sequencing of this TCR beta chain was carried out in a study of blood T cell repertoires in COVID-19. Study-wide context: There were acute and convalescent COVID-19 samples, and they came from the United States, Italy and Spain. From T cells, B-cell-depleted T cells, or PBMCs came the material, which was cDNA or gDNA.

This clone has a single count. As processed by the authors: Reference gene primer amplification gave estimated nucleated cell counts. The data were produced by immunoSEQ multiplex PCR, yet TCRdb's version contains in-frame clones alone and is incomplete. The V and J calls and the clone size are those of that table, but D and trimming were determined from the DNA. The sample contains about 98,000 clones, 70% to 90% of which appear only once. J was trimmed by 5 bases and V by 2 bases; bases with no gene match: 8. The germline CDR1 and CDR2 sequences are SGHVS and FQNEAQ. The CDR3 contains 15 residues. The chain couples TRBV7-8 to TRBJ2-5; 7 bases are a match to TRBD1. The clonotype originates from a man between 65 and 85 years old with acute or convalescent COVID-19. The specimen sequenced was peripheral blood. The CDR3 nucleotides read TGTGCCAGCAGCTTATTGGGAAACAGGGGTGAGACCCAGTACTTC. It encodes CASSLLGNRGETQYF.